This T cell receptor beta chain was obtained from a study of identical twins. TCRdb ran MiXCR on the 5' RACE reads and lists one entry per CDR3 protein. The sample records 600,000 to 850,000 distinct CDR3 sequences, about 18% being singletons. The CDR3 totals 15 residues. The germline V gene encodes CDR1 MNHNS and CDR2 SASEGT. V gave up 4 bases and J gave up 1 base, with 11 bases separating them. This clonotype was recorded a few times. Separately, the same data were catalogued under a study of T cells expressing NK-cell markers. That study adds: Cells sorted as CD3+CD56+NKG2C+, CD3+CD56+NKG2C- and CD3+CD56-NKG2C+ T cells supplied the TCR beta repertoires.

Sequencing was carried out using PBMCs. The receptor was derived from a woman aged 18-30 years in good health. The J gene is TRBJ1-5, the V gene TRBV6-1; perhaps TRBD1 as D (5 bases). The CDR3 sequence: CASSVGGWSNQPQHF. In nucleotides, the CDR3 is TGTGCCAGCAGTGTGGGGGGTTGGAGCAATCAGCCCCAGCATTTT.